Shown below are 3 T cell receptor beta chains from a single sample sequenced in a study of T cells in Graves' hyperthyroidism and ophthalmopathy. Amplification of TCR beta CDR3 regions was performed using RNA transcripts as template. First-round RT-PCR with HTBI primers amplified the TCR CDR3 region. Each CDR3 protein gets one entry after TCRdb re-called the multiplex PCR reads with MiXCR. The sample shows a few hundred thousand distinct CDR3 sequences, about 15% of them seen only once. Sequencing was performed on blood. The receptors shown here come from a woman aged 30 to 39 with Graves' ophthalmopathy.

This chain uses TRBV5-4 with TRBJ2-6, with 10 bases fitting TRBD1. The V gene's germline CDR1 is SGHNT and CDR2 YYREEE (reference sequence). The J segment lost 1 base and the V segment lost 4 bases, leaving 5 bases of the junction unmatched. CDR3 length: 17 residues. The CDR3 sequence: CASSGDRGLSGANVLTF. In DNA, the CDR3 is TGTGCCAGCAGCGGAGACAGGGGGCTATCTGGGGCCAACGTCCTGACTTTC.

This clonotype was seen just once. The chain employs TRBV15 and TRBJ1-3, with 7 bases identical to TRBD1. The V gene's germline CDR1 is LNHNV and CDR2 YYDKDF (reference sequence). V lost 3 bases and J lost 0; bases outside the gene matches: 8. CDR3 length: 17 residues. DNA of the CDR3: TGTGCCACCAGCAGCGGGACAGCTGTTCTCTCTGGAAACACCATATATTTT. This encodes CATSSGTAVLSGNTIYF.

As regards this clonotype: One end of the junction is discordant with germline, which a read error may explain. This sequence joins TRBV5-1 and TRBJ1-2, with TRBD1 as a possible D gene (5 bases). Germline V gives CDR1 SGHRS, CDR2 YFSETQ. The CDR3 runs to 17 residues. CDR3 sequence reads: CASSQGAGLQANYGYTF. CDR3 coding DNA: TGTGCCAGCAGCCAAGGGGCCGGACTGCAAGCTAACTATGGCTACACCTTC. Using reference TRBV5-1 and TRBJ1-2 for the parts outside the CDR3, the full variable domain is KAGVTQTPRYLIKTRGQQVTLSCSPISGHRSVSWYQQTPGQGLQFLFEYFSETQRNKGNFPGRFSGRQFSNSRSEMNVSTLELGDSALYLCASSQGAGLQANYGYTFGSGTRLTVV.